This TCR beta chain was sequenced during a study of beta chain features in type 1 diabetes. Study background: Cell yields, gender and age were similar in healthy donors and patients.

Populations isolated by sorting all had purity greater than 95%. Expressed TCRB transcripts were sequenced because the entire RNA isolate underwent reverse transcription. Method: immunoSEQ multiplex PCR; TCRdb's copy keeps in-frame clones and lacks some. The data show about 360,000 clones, roughly 12% seen once. CDR1 and CDR2 from the germline V gene are SGHVS and FNYEAQ. The germline V and J ends were trimmed by 5 bases and 5 bases, with 7 bases remaining between them. There are 12 residues in the CDR3. The clonotype was recovered from a man aged 18 to 30 in good health. The sequenced sample consisted of naive CD4+ T cells from blood. The chain employs TRBV7-6 and TRBJ2-1; no firm D call. CDR3 coding DNA: TGTGCCAGCAGCCCCCTAAACAATGAGCAGTTCTTC. This gives the protein CASSPLNNEQFF.